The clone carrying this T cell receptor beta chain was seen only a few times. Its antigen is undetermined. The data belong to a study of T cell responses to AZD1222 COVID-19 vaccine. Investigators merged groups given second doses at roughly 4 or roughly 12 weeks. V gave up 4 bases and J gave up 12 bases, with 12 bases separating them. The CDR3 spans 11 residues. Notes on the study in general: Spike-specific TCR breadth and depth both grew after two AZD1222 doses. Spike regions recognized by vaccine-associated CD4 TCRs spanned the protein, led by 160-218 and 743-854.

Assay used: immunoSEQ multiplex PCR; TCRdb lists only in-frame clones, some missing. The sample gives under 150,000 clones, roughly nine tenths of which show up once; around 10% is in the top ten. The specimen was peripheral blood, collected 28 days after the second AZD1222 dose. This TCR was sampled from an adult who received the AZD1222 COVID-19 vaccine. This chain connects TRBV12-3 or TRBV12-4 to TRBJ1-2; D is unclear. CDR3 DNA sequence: TGTGCCAGCAGTTACGGGTCCAGCCACACCTTC. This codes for CASSYGSSHTF.